In its sample, the clone carrying this T cell receptor beta chain is medium-sized (0.01 to 0.1%). The assay was immunoSEQ multiplex PCR, and TCRdb's table has in-frame clones only and misses some. Among around 80,000 clones listed, approximately 89% were seen once. The sample originates from a study of control samples from healthy donors and cancer patients. Trimming cost V 1 base and J 8 bases, with 7 bases left between them. The germline gives CDR1 KGHDR, CDR2 SFDVKD. The CDR3 is 12 residues long. Sequences were obtained from blood. The rearrangement joins TRBV24-1 to TRBJ1-2; D call uncertain. This TCR was recovered from a man aged 45-65 years in good health. The chain's CDR3 is CATSDFDVGYTF. CDR3 bases: TGTGCCACCAGTGATTTTGACGTAGGCTACACCTTC.